This T cell receptor (beta chain) was documented in a study of cytomegalovirus exposure and HLA in healthy donors. A remark on this clone: Its antigen is not known.

General study findings and limits: Among TCR sequences, most were rare, though some public TCRs appeared in many donors. At a 0.05 false discovery rate, a later analysis found around 15,000 TCR beta sequences to be associated with HLA alleles. An ancestry cluster, one associated with Asian ancestry, reportedly showed fewer N-insertions than the approximately 660-donor mean in a later analysis.

In nominal health when sampled, donors likely had unrecorded immune exposures nonetheless. The PCR made use of 60 Vbeta and 13 Jbeta primers. Sequencing used immunoSEQ multiplex PCR; TCRdb keeps in-frame clones, though not all of them. This table holds some 70,000 clones, 80% to 90% found once. This CDR3 comprises 14 residues. Germline CDR1 reads SGDLS; CDR2 reads YYNGEE. The V segment lost 0 bases and the J segment 4 bases; nucleotides outside the gene matches: 1. Specimen: PBMCs. This receptor was taken from a human donor in good health. V and J are TRBV9 and TRBJ2-3; the match to TRBD2 covers 8 bases. The chain's CDR3 is CASSVGGGSDTQYF. The CDR3 coding sequence is TGTGCCAGCAGCGTAGGCGGGGGGTCAGATACGCAGTATTTT.